Shown below are 6 T cell receptor beta chains from a single sample sequenced in a study of T cell responses to AZD1222 COVID-19 vaccine. TCRdb's table, derived via immunoSEQ multiplex PCR, lists solely in-frame clones and lacks some. This sample has about 120,000 clones, with nearly 90% found just once. Sequenced here: peripheral blood, sampled on day 0 of AZD1222 vaccination. These receptors came from an adult in good health.

The J gene is TRBJ2-3, the V gene TRBV5-1; possibly TRBD1 or TRBD2 for D (5 bases each). The germline gives CDR1 SGHRS, CDR2 YFSETQ. This CDR3 spans 14 amino acids. V was shortened by 2 bases and J by 1 base, with 8 bases between the two germline ends. CDR3 protein: CASSFGGGTDTQYF. The CDR3 DNA is TGCGCCAGCAGCTTTGGGGGTGGCACAGATACGCAGTATTTT.

V usage is TRBV6-5 and J usage is TRBJ2-7, with D perhaps assigned TRBD1 or TRBD2 (5 bases each). This CDR3 comprises 11 residues. V shed 7 bases and J shed 5 bases, with 9 bases lying between them. Germline CDR1 and CDR2: MNHEY and SVGAGI. The CDR3 sequence is CASMRDDEQYF. CDR3 DNA: TGTGCCAGCATGAGGGACGACGAGCAGTACTTC.

The chain recombines TRBV7-9 with TRBJ2-3; D is unclear. The length of the CDR3 is 16 residues. Deletions cut 5 bases from V and 6 bases from J, with 21 bases between. The germline gives CDR1 SEHNR, CDR2 FQNEAQ (reference sequence). CDR3 residues: CASSLFAVSVGDTQYF. The CDR3 bases are TGTGCCAGCAGCCTCTTCGCTGTGTCCGTCGGGGATACGCAGTATTTT. Full variable domain (remainder filled in from reference TRBV7-9 and TRBJ2-3): DTGVSQNPRHKITKRGQNVTFRCDPISEHNRLYWYRQTLGQGPEFLTYFQNEAQLEKSRLLSDRFSAERPKGSFSTLEIQRTEQGDSAMYLCASSLFAVSVGDTQYFGPGTRLTVL.

The chain combines TRBV20-1 with TRBJ1-2, with D unresolved. The CDR3 covers 9 residues. Germline lookup yields CDR1 DFQATT and CDR2 SNEGSKA (reference sequence). V was shortened by 5 bases and J by 4 bases, with 2 bases between the two germline ends. CDR3 sequence: CSAPYGYTF. CDR3 nucleotides: TGCAGTGCTCCCTATGGCTACACCTTC.

The rearrangement uses TRBV19 and TRBJ2-5; D is tentatively TRBD1 or TRBD2 (5 bases each). CDR1 and CDR2 (germline): LNHDA, SQIVND (reference sequence). V was shortened by 7 bases and J by 4 bases, with 19 bases between the two germline ends. There are 15 residues in the CDR3. The CDR3: CASTKAGEGPETQYF. CDR3 nucleotides: TGTGCCAGTACCAAAGCAGGCGAGGGGCCAGAGACCCAGTACTTC.

In this sample, this clone turned up once. The chain uses TRBV3-1 (or the pseudogene TRBV3-2) and TRBJ1-4; D gene ambiguous. The germline V gene encodes CDR1 LGHDT and CDR2 YNNKEL (reference sequence). The CDR3 runs to 14 residues. Trimming removed 4 bases from V and 4 bases from J, with 10 bases in between. CDR3 sequence: CASSPPEHNEKLFF. CDR3 sequence (DNA): TGTGCCAGCAGCCCCCCAGAACATAATGAAAAACTGTTTTTT.